This TCR beta chain was recorded in a study of T cell responses to AZD1222 COVID-19 vaccine. General study findings and limits: The donors showed a predominance of white British ancestry and of females, with possible underestimation of clonal diversity. Among spike-specific TCRs, nearly half reportedly target unmutated variant regions. Among AZD1222 vaccinees, only five or six were seropositive at baseline.

This CDR3 comprises 15 residues. V shed 1 base and J 5 bases; nucleotides not matched to a gene: 3. CDR1 and CDR2 (germline): SGHTA, FQGNSA. Some clones are missing from TCRdb's copy, which holds only in-frame ones; the method was immunoSEQ multiplex PCR. The sample carries around 53,000 clones, about 86% recorded once. On this clone itself: Its antigen is still unknown.

This rearrangement joins TRBV7-2 to TRBJ2-7; 12 bases line up with TRBD1. The source is an adult who received the AZD1222 COVID-19 vaccine. The sample here was peripheral blood, taken 28 days after the second AZD1222 dose. Here the CDR3 reads CASSLGDRGRHEQYF. DNA of the CDR3: TGTGCCAGCAGCTTAGGGGACAGGGGGCGTCACGAGCAGTACTTC. Complete variable domain (other parts from reference TRBV7-2 and TRBJ2-7): GAGVSQSPSNKVTEKGKDVELRCDPISGHTALYWYRQSLGQGLEFLIYFQGNSAPDKSGLPSDRFSAERTGGSVSTLTIQRTQQEDSAVYLCASSLGDRGRHEQYFGPGTRLTVT.